Sequencing of this T cell receptor (beta chain) was carried out in a study of tumor-infiltrating lymphocytes in glioblastoma multiforme. This clonotype was detected ten times or more. Multiple V-beta primers and a C-beta primer amplified TCRB from RNA. TCRdb recomputed calls from the multiplex PCR reads with MiXCR, one row per CDR3 protein. This sample carries 15,000 to 20,000 distinct CDR3 sequences, 55% to 70% of them seen once, and the ten largest clones take around 19%. V dropped 4 bases and J dropped 0; count of bases not matched to a gene: 12. Germline loops: CDR1 MNHEY, CDR2 SVGEGT. The CDR3 is made up of 17 amino acids.

Sequencing input: peripheral blood. This sequence was found in a male donor with glioblastoma. V usage is TRBV6-2 or TRBV6-3 and J usage is TRBJ2-7; 7 bases align to TRBD2. CDR3: CASSSKRDFQSSYEQYF. The DNA of the CDR3 is TGTGCCAGCAGTTCGAAGCGGGACTTCCAAAGCTCCTACGAGCAGTACTTC.